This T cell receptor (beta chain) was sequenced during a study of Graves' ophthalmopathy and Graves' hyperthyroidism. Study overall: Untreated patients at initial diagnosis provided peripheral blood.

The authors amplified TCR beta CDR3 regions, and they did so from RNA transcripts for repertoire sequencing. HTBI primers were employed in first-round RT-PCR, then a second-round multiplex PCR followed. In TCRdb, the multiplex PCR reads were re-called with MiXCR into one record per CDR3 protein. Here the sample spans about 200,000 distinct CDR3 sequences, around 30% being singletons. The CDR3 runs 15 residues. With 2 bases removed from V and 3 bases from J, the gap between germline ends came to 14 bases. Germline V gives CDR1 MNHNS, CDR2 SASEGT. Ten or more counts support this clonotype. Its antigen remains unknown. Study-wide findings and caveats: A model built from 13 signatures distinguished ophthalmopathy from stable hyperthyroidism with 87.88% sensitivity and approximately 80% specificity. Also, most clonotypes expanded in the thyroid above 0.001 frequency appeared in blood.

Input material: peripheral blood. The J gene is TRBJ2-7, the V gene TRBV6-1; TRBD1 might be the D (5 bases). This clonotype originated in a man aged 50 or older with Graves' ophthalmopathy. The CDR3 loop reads CASSERWGGNYEQYF. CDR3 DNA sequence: TGTGCCAGCAGTGAAAGATGGGGCGGCAACTACGAGCAGTACTTC.